This T cell receptor (beta chain) emerged from a study of post-analysis software for immune sequencing data. Overall study context: Courses of disease covered relapsing-remitting, secondary progressive and progressive-relapsing multiple sclerosis. Study-level findings and limits: TRBV5-6, TRBV5-1 and TRBV20-1 belonged to a set of a handful of TRBV segments that were more frequent in patients than controls. Those with multiple sclerosis, the patient group, showed significantly lower normalized Chao1 diversity than controls.

This clonotype was counted between two and nine times. Its antigen is not identified. TCR beta cDNA libraries included unique molecular identifiers. Once about 0.85 to 11 million T cells were used, a few hundred thousand cDNA molecules resulted. TCRdb reanalysed the PCR reads using MiXCR and keeps one entry per CDR3 protein. This sample has 750,000 to 950,000 distinct CDR3 sequences, with around 53% found just once. This CDR3 region has 12 residues. V was cut by 5 bases and J by 6 bases, with 11 bases left in between. The sequenced sample was blood. The chain combines TRBV12-3 or TRBV12-4 with TRBJ2-7; D not resolved. The TCR sequence derives from a girl aged 10 to 17 with multiple sclerosis. The CDR3 DNA is TGTGCCAGCAGTCCCGAGACCGGCGAGCAGTACTTC. It is translated as CASSPETGEQYF.